This T cell receptor beta chain was recorded in a study of blood T cell repertoires in COVID-19. Study summary: Material from acute and convalescent COVID-19 was sourced from the United States, Italy and Spain. T cells, B-cell-depleted T cells, or PBMCs provided the cDNA or gDNA that served as material.

Original analysis: Scientists estimated how many nucleated cells there were by amplifying reference gene primers. Generated by immunoSEQ multiplex PCR, the TCRdb table keeps only in-frame clones and is missing some. For V, J and clone size, that table is used; D and trimming come from the DNA. The table includes some 150,000 clones, around 81% detected once. Material for sequencing was peripheral blood. This TCR was recovered from a woman aged 45-60 years with acute or convalescent COVID-19.

In DNA form, the CDR3 reads TGTGCCAGCAGCTTAGGAGGGACAGAAAATCAGCCCCAGCATTTT. This encodes CASSLGGTENQPQHF. This sequence joins TRBV7-9 and TRBJ1-5; 7 nucleotides match TRBD1. The CDR3 covers 15 residues. CDR1 is SEHNR, CDR2 FQNEAQ, per germline (reference sequence). J was trimmed by 4 bases and V by 1 base; bases with no gene match: 4. Together with reference TRBV7-9 and TRBJ1-5, the CDR3 gives the full variable domain: DTGVSQNPRHKITKRGQNVTFRCDPISEHNRLYWYRQTLGQGPEFLTYFQNEAQLEKSRLLSDRFSAERPKGSFSTLEIQRTEQGDSAMYLCASSLGGTENQPQHFGDGTRLSIL.